This T cell receptor (beta chain) was documented in a study of shared clonotypes between healthy human individuals. Across the whole study: Used for every donor were three CD4 naive, three CD4 memory, two CD8 naive and one CD8 memory plate.

Study conclusions and caveats: The naive CD4 repertoires of a few donors were compared, and approximately 5% of clonotypes were shared.

It was into CD45RA+ naive and CD45RA-negative memory subsets that the CD4+ cells were split. Clones were read by immunoSEQ multiplex PCR, and TCRdb kept only the in-frame ones, dropping some. The sample contains 2 million to 2.5 million clones, 90% to 96% of which appear only once. In its sample, this clone was seen once. Its antigen remains unknown. Other DNA sequences of this sample code for an identical CDR3. This CDR3 has 16 residues. With 0 bases removed from V and 0 bases from J, the gap between germline ends came to 9 bases. Per the germline V gene, CDR1 is GTSNPN and CDR2 is SVGIG (reference sequence).

The clonotype comes from a man younger than 35 in good health. The specimen was naive CD4+ T cells sorted from blood. Described subset: CD45RA+ positively selected. The chain recombines TRBV30 with TRBJ1-6; D is unresolved. CDR3 bases: TGTGCCTGGAGTGTGAGAGGGAGCTCCTATAATTCACCCCTCCACTTT. Translation gives CAWSVRGSSYNSPLHF.